Described below is a single T cell receptor beta chain sequence and its context. This clonotype was observed many times. Its antigen has not been determined. Base-call qualities are not available, and no considerably larger clone is one nucleotide away. CDR1 and CDR2 were assigned from the germline V gene as SGHAT and FQNNGV. Including the terminal cysteine and phenylalanine, the CDR3 comprises 16 residues. Only the CDR3 region is kept as DNA, spanning 48 bases read in frame from base 1. V gives up 5 bases and J gives up 4 bases, and the segment between their germline ends measures 20 bases. This record comes from a study of Graves' ophthalmopathy and Graves' hyperthyroidism (dated by TCRdb to between 2018 and 2020). Regarding the research as a whole: Peripheral blood was collected at initial diagnosis, before any treatment. An independent validation cohort comprised about 20 hyperthyroidism patients and 15 to 17 patients who later progressed from hyperthyroidism to ophthalmopathy. TCR beta repertoire signatures were used to distinguish Graves' ophthalmopathy from Graves' hyperthyroidism and to predict progression to ophthalmopathy. The approximately 95 discovery patients were divided at random into training and test sets in a 7:3 ratio. T-cell repertoires of thyroid tissue and blood were compared in more than five hyperthyroidism patients. In total, 135 blood samples were TCR-sequenced: roughly 45 ophthalmopathy, roughly 77 hyperthyroidism and some 17 hyperthyroidism-to-ophthalmopathy patients. To explore V-J signatures that separate ophthalmopathy from hyperthyroidism, a discovery set of about a hundred patients was enrolled, consisting of 43 with ophthalmopathy and approximately 57 with stable hyperthyroidism. Following sampling, methimazole starting at 30 mg daily was administered to hyperthyroidism patients, and high-dose intravenous methylprednisolone was administered to ophthalmopathy patients. What the work shows at the level of the full study, not this receptor alone: No statistical method was used to set the sample size in advance, and the investigators knew which group each participant was assigned to. In cross-validation, the 13-signature model distinguished ophthalmopathy from stable hyperthyroidism with 87.88% sensitivity and about 81% specificity, while in the test set the corresponding values were about 80% and 75%. Most of the expanded thyroid clonotypes with a frequency above 0.001 were also detected in blood, and it was suggested that the thyroid immune response may be reflected by blood repertoires. In validation, the model predicted ophthalmopathy progression with more than 70% sensitivity and 72.22% specificity; 12 predicted patients were CT-confirmed with GO in a median of 6.5 months.

For repertoire sequencing, the TCR beta CDR3 regions were amplified from RNA transcripts. The first round of RT-PCR was done with HTBI primers and the Qiagen OneStep RT-PCR kit, and was followed by a second round of multiplex PCR, then size selection and purification. Libraries were sequenced on an Illumina HiSeq2000 using paired-end 100 bp reads. As for how the authors treated the data: SOAPnuke was used for read processing, and reads with adapters, uncalled bases, a mean Phred below 15, or no exact constant-primer or identifier match were discarded. COPE v1.2.5 was used to merge high-quality paired reads. Unique nucleotide sequences were defined as clonotypes and aligned to IMGT TRB V, D and J references using MiTCR v1.1. Analysis was restricted to V-J combinations with a frequency above 0.0001, which covered over 98% of repertoires. For each V-J combination, a TCR clonal expansion and chaos score was defined as F50 clonal expansion divided by the chaos observed in the TCRdist matrix. Features were reduced by Welch's t-statistics and random forest to over ten V-J combinations, which fed a naive Bayes classifier. Thyroid-blood repertoire similarity was quantified with the Morisita-Horn index. In-frame beta chains were kept once TCRdb had trimmed the public reads at Q25 with fastp and called clones with MiXCR. Entries that share a CDR3 protein sequence are merged under the most common genes and DNA. In this record, the V and J calls reflect TCRdb's handling and not the investigators' own analysis. The sample table records about 480,000 distinct CDR3 sequences; around 14% of these occur just once. The ten largest account for over 8% of the sample.

Ophthalmopathy patients had moderately to severely active disease, Clinical Activity Score of at least 3, NOSPECS grade of at least 4, and disease duration under 3 months. Patients with other autoimmune diseases, uncontrolled infections, pregnancy or lactation were excluded from the study. Clinical symptoms, serum thyroxine, TRAb, thyroid ultrasound and orbital computed tomography formed the basis of the diagnosis. PBMCs were isolated from 10 ml of fresh peripheral blood by Ficoll-Paque density gradient centrifugation. Trizol reagent was used to extract the total RNA, and its quality was then checked on an Agilent 2100 Bioanalyzer.

The sequence joins TRBV11-2 to TRBJ1-2; the D gene assignment is ambiguous. The sample taken for sequencing was blood. This sequence was found in a woman aged 30 to 39 with Graves' ophthalmopathy. Donor details come from another sample of the same person, matched by shared clones. Read as DNA, the sequence is TGTGCCAGCAGCCCCAATTACGGCAGCCGACCCTATGGCTACACCTTC. Its coded protein is CASSPNYGSRPYGYTF.